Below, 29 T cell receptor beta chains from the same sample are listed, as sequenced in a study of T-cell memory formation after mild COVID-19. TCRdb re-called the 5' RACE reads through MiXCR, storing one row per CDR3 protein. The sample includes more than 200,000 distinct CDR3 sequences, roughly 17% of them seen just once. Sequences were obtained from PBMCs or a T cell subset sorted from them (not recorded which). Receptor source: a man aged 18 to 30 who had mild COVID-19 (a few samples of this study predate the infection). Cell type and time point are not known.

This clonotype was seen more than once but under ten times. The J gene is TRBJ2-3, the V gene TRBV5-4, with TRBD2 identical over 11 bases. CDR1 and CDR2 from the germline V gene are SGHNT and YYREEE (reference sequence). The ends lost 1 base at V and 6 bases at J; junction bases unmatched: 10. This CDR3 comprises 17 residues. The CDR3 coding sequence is TGTGCCAGCAGCTTGCATGGGCCTAGCGGGGGGTATGATACGCAGTATTTT. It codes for CASSLHGPSGGYDTQYF.

CDR3 sequence: CASSIAGDSYNEQFF. The CDR3 DNA sequence: TGCGCCAGCAGCATAGCGGGGGACTCCTACAATGAGCAGTTCTTC. The chain combines TRBV5-1 with TRBJ2-1; 9 bases agree with TRBD2. Trimming removed 4 bases from V and 0 bases from J; junction bases left unmatched: 2. This CDR3 region has 15 residues. Germline V gives CDR1 SGHRS, CDR2 YFSETQ. Variable domain in full (rest from reference TRBV5-1 and TRBJ2-1): KAGVTQTPRYLIKTRGQQVTLSCSPISGHRSVSWYQQTPGQGLQFLFEYFSETQRNKGNFPGRFSGRQFSNSRSEMNVSTLELGDSALYLCASSIAGDSYNEQFFGPGTRLTVL.

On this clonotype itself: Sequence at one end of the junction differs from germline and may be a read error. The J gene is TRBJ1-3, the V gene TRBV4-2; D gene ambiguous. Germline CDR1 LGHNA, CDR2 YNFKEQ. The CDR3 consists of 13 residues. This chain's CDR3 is CASSQVSGNTTYF. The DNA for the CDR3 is TGTGCCAGCAGCCAAGTCTCCGGAAACACCACATATTTT.

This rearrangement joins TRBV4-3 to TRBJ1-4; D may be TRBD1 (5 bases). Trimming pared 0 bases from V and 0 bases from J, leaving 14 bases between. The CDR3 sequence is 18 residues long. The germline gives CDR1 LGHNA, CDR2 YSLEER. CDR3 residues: CASSQDLRGMATNEKLFF. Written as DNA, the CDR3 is TGCGCCAGCAGCCAAGATTTAAGGGGCATGGCAACTAATGAAAAACTGTTTTTT.

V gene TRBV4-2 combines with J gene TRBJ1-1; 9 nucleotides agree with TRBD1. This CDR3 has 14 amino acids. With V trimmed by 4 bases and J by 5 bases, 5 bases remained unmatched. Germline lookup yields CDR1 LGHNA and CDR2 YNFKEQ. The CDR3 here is CASSLTGGRTEAFF. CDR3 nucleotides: TGTGCCAGCAGCCTGACAGGGGGAAGAACTGAAGCTTTCTTT.

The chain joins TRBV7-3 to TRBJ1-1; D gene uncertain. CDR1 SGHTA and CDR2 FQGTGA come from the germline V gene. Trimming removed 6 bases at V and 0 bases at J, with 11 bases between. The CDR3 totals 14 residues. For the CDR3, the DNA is TGTGCCAGCAGGATCGGACCCTTGAACACTGAAGCTTTCTTT. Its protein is CASRIGPLNTEAFF. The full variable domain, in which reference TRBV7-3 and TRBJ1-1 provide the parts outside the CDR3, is GAGVSQTPSNKVTEKGKYVELRCDPISGHTALYWYRQSLGQGPEFLIYFQGTGAADDSGLPNDRFFAVRPEGSVSTLKIQRTERGDSAVYLCASRIGPLNTEAFFGQGTRLTVV.

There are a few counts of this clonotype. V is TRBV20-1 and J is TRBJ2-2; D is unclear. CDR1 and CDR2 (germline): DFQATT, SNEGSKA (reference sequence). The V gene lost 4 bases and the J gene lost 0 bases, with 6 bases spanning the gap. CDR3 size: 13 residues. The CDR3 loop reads CSATVANTGELFF. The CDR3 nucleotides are TGCAGTGCTACGGTTGCGAACACCGGGGAGCTGTTTTTT.

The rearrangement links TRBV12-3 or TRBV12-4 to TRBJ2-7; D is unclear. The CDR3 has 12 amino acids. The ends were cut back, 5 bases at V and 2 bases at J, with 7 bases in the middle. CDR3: CASSRNTYEQYF. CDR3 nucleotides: TGTGCCAGCAGTCGCAACACCTACGAGCAGTACTTC.

CDR3 sequence: CASSVGEPLDETQYF. The CDR3 nucleotides read TGTGCCAGCAGCGTGGGGGAACCTCTGGACGAGACCCAGTACTTC. The V call is TRBV9, the J call TRBJ2-5, with D possibly called TRBD1 or TRBD2 (5 bases each). The CDR3 covers 15 residues. V lost 2 bases to trimming and J lost 5 bases, with 16 bases between them. CDR1 is SGDLS and CDR2 is YYNGEE in the germline V gene.

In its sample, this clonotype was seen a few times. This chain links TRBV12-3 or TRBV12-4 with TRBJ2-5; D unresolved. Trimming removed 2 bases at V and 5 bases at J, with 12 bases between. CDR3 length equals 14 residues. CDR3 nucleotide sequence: TGTGCCAGCAGTTTATATCGAGTTTTGGAGACCCAGTACTTC. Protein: CASSLYRVLETQYF.

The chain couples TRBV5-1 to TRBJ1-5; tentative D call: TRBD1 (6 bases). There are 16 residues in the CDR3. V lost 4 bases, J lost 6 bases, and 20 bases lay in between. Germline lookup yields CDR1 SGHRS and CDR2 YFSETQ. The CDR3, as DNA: TGCGCCAGCAGCCGAGAGGTCTTACAGGGTAGTCAGCCCCAGCATTTT. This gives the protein CASSREVLQGSQPQHF.

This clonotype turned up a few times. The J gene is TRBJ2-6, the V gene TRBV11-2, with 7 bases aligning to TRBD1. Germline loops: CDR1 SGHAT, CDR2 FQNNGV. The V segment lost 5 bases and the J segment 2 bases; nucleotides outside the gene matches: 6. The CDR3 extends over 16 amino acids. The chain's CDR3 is CASSLRTGAGANVLTF. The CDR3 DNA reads TGTGCCAGCAGCCTCCGTACAGGGGCTGGGGCCAACGTCCTGACTTTC. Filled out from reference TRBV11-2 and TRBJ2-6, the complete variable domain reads EAGVAQSPRYKIIEKRQSVAFWCNPISGHATLYWYQQILGQGPKLLIQFQNNGVVDDSQLPKDRFSAERLKGVDSTLKIQPAKLEDSAVYLCASSLRTGAGANVLTFGAGSRLTVL.

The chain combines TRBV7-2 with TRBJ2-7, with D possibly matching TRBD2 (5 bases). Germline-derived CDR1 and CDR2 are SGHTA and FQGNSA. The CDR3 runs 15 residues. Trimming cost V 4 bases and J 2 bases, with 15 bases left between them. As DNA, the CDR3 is TGTGCCAGCAGCTCTATAAGCGGCCCAACCTACGAGCAGTACTTC. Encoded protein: CASSSISGPTYEQYF.

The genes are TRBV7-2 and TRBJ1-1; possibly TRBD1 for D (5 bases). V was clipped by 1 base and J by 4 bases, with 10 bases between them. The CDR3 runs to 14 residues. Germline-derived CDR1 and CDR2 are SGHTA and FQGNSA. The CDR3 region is CASSLDGGPTEAFF. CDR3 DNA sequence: TGTGCCAGCAGCTTAGACGGGGGTCCCACTGAAGCTTTCTTT.

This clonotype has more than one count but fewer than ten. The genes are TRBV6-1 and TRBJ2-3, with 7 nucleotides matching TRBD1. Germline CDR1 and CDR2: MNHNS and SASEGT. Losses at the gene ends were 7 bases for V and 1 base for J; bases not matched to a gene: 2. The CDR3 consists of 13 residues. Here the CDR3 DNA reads TGTGCCAGCATGGGGACAGGCACAGATACGCAGTATTTT. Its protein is CASMGTGTDTQYF.

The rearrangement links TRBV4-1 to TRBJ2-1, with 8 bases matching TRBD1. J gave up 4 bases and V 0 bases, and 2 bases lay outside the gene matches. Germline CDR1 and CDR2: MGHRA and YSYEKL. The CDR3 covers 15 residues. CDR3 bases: TGCGCCAGCAGCCAAGACTACAGGGGGTACAATGAGCAGTTCTTC. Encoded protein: CASSQDYRGYNEQFF.

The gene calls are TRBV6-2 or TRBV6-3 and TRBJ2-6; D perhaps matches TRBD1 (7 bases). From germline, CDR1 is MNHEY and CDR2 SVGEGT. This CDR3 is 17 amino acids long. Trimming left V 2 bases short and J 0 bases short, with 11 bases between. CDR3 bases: TGTGCCAGCAGTTACGGGGGGACAGTCTCTGGGGCCAACGTCCTGACTTTC. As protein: CASSYGGTVSGANVLTF.

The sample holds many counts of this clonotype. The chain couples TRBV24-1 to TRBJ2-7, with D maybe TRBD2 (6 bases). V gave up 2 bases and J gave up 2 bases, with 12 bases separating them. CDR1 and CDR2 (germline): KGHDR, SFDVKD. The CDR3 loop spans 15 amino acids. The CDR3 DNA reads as TGTGCCACCAGTGATTGGGGGGAACCGCCCTACGAGCAGTACTTC. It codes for CATSDWGEPPYEQYF.

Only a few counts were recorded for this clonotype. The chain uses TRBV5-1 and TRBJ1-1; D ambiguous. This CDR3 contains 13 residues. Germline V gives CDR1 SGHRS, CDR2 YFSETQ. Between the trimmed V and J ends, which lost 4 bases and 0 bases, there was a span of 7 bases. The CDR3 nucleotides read TGCGCCAGCAGCCGAAGTATGAACACTGAAGCTTTCTTT. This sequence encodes CASSRSMNTEAFF.

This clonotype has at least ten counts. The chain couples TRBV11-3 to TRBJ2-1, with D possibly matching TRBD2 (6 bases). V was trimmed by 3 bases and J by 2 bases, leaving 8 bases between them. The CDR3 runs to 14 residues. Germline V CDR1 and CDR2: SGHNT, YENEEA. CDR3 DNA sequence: TGTGCCAGCAGCTTCGGAGGGGCCTACAATGAGCAGTTCTTC. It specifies CASSFGGAYNEQFF. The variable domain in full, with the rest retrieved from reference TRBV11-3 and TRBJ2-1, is EAGVVQSPRYKIIEKKQPVAFWCNPISGHNTLYWYLQNLGQGPELLIRYENEEAVDDSQLPKDRFSAERLKGVDSTLKIQPAELGDSAVYLCASSFGGAYNEQFFGPGTRLTVL.

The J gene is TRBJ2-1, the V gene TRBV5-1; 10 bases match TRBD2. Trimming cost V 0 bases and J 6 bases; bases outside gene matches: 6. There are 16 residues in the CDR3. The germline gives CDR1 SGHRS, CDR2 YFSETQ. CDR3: CASSLDQSGGVNEQFF. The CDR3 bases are TGCGCCAGCAGCTTGGACCAAAGCGGGGGGGTCAATGAGCAGTTCTTC.

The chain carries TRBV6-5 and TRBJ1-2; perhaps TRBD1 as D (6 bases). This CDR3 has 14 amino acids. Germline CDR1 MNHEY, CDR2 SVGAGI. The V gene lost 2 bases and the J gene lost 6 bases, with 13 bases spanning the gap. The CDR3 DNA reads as TGTGCCAGCAGTTACGGGGCCAGGGGTGATGGCTACACCTTC. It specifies CASSYGARGDGYTF.

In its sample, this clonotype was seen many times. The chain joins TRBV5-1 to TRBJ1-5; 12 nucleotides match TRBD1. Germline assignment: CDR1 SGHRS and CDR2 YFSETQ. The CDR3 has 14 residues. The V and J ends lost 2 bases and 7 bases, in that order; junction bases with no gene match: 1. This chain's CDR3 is CASSFGTGGQPQHF. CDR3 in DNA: TGCGCCAGCAGCTTCGGGACAGGGGGCCAGCCCCAGCATTTT.

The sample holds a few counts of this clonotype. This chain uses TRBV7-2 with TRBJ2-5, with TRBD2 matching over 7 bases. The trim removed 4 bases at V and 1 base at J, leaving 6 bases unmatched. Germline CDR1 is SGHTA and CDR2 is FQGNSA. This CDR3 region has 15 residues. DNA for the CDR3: TGTGCCAGCAGCTCCTCAGCGGGGCTCCAAGAGACCCAGTACTTC. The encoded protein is CASSSSAGLQETQYF.

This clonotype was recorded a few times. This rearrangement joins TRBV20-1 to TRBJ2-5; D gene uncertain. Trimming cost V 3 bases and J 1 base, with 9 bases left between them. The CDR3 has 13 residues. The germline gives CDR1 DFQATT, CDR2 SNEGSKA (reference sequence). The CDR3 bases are TGCAGTGCTAGTGTGCGCCGCCAAGAGACCCAGTACTTC. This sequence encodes CSASVRRQETQYF.

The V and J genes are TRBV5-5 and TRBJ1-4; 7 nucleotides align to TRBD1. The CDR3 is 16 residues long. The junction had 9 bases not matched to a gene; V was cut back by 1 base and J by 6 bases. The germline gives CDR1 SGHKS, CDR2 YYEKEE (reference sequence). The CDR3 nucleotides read TGTGCCAGCAGCTTGTCCGACAGGGCGGATTATGAAAAACTGTTTTTT. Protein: CASSLSDRADYEKLFF.

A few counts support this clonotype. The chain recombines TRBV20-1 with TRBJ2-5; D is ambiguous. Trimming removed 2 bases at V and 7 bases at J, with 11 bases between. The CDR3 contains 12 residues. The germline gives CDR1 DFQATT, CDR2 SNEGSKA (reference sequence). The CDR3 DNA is TGCAGTGCTAGAAACTCGGGCGGGACCCAGTACTTC. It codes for CSARNSGGTQYF.

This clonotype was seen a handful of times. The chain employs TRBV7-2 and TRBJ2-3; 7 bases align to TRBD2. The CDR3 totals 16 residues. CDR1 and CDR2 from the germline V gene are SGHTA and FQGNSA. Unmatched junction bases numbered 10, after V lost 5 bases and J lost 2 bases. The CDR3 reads CASSKTAGWDTDTQYF. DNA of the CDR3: TGTGCCAGCAGCAAAACAGCGGGATGGGACACAGATACGCAGTATTTT.

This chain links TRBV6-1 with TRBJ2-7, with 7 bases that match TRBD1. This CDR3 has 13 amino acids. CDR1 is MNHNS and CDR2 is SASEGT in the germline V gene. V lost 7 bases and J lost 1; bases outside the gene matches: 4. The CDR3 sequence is CASKSGQSYEQYF. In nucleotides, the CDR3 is TGTGCCAGCAAATCGGGACAGTCCTACGAGCAGTACTTC.